A single sample gave rise to the 6 T cell receptor beta chains below, sequenced in a study of shared clonotypes between healthy human individuals. TCRdb keeps only in-frame clones here, not all; method: immunoSEQ multiplex PCR. The table lists 2 million to 2.5 million clones, 80% to 95% of them singletons, with 0.39% in the top ten. What was sequenced was naive CD4+ T cells from PBMCs. The subset is: CD45RA+ positively selected. All receptors derive from a young man in good health. Some clones in this sample may be carry-over from other donors' samples.

V and J are TRBV13 and TRBJ1-3; D is perhaps TRBD1 (5 bases). The CDR3 has 14 amino acids. The germline V gene encodes CDR1 PRHDT and CDR2 FYEKMQ (reference sequence). V lost 3 bases to trimming and J lost 0 bases, with 6 bases between them. CDR3 amino acids: CASSFRVSGNTIYF. As DNA, the CDR3 is TGTGCCAGCAGCTTCAGGGTCTCTGGAAACACCATATATTTT.

This chain joins TRBV7-3 and TRBJ2-1; D is possibly TRBD2 (6 bases). The CDR3 length is 15 residues. The germline V and J ends were trimmed by 0 bases and 8 bases, with 14 bases remaining between them. Per germline, CDR1 SGHTA and CDR2 FQGTGA. DNA of the CDR3: TGTGCCAGCAGCTTAACGAACCGGGAGTGGGATGAGCAGTTCTTC. Translated: CASSLTNREWDEQFF.

This clone was seen only once. The genes are TRBV29-1 and TRBJ2-3; 10 bases align to TRBD2. Germline V gives CDR1 SQVTM, CDR2 ANQGSEA. V dropped 6 bases and J dropped 6; count of bases not matched to a gene: 6. This CDR3 contains 13 residues. The DNA of the CDR3 is TGCAGCGTGGAGAGCGGGAGGGGCGATACGCAGTATTTT. Translated: CSVESGRGDTQYF.

The chain uses TRBV7-9 and TRBJ2-1; TRBD1 agrees at 7 bases. Germline V lookup: CDR1 SEHNR, CDR2 FQNEAQ (reference sequence). With V trimmed by 2 bases and J by 8 bases, 9 bases remained unmatched. The CDR3 covers 15 residues. The CDR3 nucleotides read TGTGCCAGCAGCTTACAAAACAGGGGTGGTTATGAGCAGTTCTTC. Amino acids: CASSLQNRGGYEQFF.

V gene TRBV5-1 combines with J gene TRBJ1-2; D is possibly TRBD1 (5 bases). Trimming took 3 bases from V and 6 from J, leaving 15 bases between them. The CDR3 is 14 amino acids. Germline V lookup: CDR1 SGHRS, CDR2 YFSETQ. The CDR3 is CASSSMGDYDGYTF. For the CDR3, the DNA is TGCGCCAGCAGCTCCATGGGGGACTACGATGGCTACACCTTC.

This clone was detected only once. The chain recombines TRBV28 with TRBJ1-2, with TRBD1 as a possible D gene (6 bases). There are 13 residues in the CDR3. Trimming pared 5 bases from V and 5 bases from J, leaving 12 bases between. Germline lookup yields CDR1 MDHEN and CDR2 SYDVKM. The chain's CDR3 is CASSVQGVYGYTF. For the CDR3, the DNA is TGTGCCAGCAGTGTACAGGGAGTTTATGGCTACACCTTC.